Below are 8 T cell receptor beta chains sequenced from a single sample in a study of blood T cell repertoires in COVID-19. Measured with immunoSEQ multiplex PCR; TCRdb has only the in-frame clones, and not every one. The sample yields under 150,000 clones, 84% seen once. The sample taken for sequencing was peripheral blood. Every receptor here comes from a human donor in a cohort sampled during active COVID-19.

Written as DNA, the CDR3 is TGTGCCAGCAGTAGAGCTAGCGGGGGCTACAATGAGCAGTTCTTC. Its protein is CASSRASGGYNEQFF. The V gene is TRBV6-7, the J gene TRBJ2-1; TRBD2 aligns across 10 bases. TRBV6-7 is annotated as an ORF whose role is uncertain. The CDR3 is made up of 15 amino acids. The junction had 4 bases not matched to a gene; V was cut back by 5 bases and J by 3 bases.

The chain has TRBV7-9 and TRBJ2-5; 11 nucleotides align to TRBD2. The length of the CDR3 is 16 residues. Germline V gene data show CDR1 as SEHNR and CDR2 as FQNEAQ (reference sequence). With 3 bases clipped from V and 5 bases from J, the junction kept 8 bases outside the gene matches. The CDR3 loop reads CASSLPLAGGGETQYF. The DNA of the CDR3 is TGTGCCAGCAGCTTGCCCCTAGCGGGGGGAGGGGAGACCCAGTACTTC.

J is TRBJ2-7 and V is TRBV6-1; perhaps TRBD1 as D (6 bases). The CDR3 covers 13 residues. Germline V lookup: CDR1 MNHNS, CDR2 SASEGT. Trimming stripped 1 base from V and 3 bases from J, with 7 bases between. CDR3 protein: CASSEDRVYEQYF. CDR3 nucleotide sequence: TGTGCCAGCAGTGAAGACAGGGTCTACGAGCAGTACTTC.

This clone was recorded once. The chain links TRBV5-6 to TRBJ1-3, with D perhaps TRBD1 (5 bases). V was pared by 4 bases and J by 0 bases, with 5 bases between. The CDR3 is 13 amino acids. Germline V gives CDR1 SGHDT, CDR2 YYEEEE. This chain's CDR3 is CASSGASGNTIYF. The CDR3 bases are TGTGCCAGCAGCGGGGCCTCTGGAAACACCATATATTTT.

Comment on this clone: At one end, the junction sequence differs from germline, possibly due to a read error. Within the sample, other DNA sequences also encode this same CDR3. This chain connects TRBV24-1 to TRBJ2-2, with 7 bases aligning to TRBD1. In germline, CDR1 is KGHDR, CDR2 SFDVKD. The CDR3 covers 16 residues. CDR3 nucleotides: TGTGCCACCAGTGGCCCCCAGACAGGGAACACCGGGGAGTTGTTTTTT. Translation gives CATSGPQTGNTGELFF.

The CDR3 bases are TGCGCCAGCAGCTCAACGGCCGTAGGGGTGGGTACCGAGCAGTACTTC. Translated: CASSSTAVGVGTEQYF. V is TRBV5-1 and J is TRBJ2-7; perhaps TRBD1 as D (5 bases). Germline CDR1 and CDR2: SGHRS and YFSETQ. CDR3 length: 16 residues. Trimming removed 3 bases at V and 6 bases at J, with 22 bases between.

The chain links TRBV30 to TRBJ2-3; 9 bases map to TRBD1. Germline values: CDR1 GTSNPN, CDR2 SVGIG (reference sequence). The CDR3 runs 15 residues. Trimming cost V 4 bases and J 3 bases; bases outside gene matches: 8. The CDR3: CAWTIQGATTDTQYF. CDR3 bases: TGTGCCTGGACCATACAGGGGGCAACGACAGATACGCAGTATTTT. The full variable domain, in which reference TRBV30 and TRBJ2-3 provide the parts outside the CDR3, is SQTIHQWPATLVQPVGSPLSLECTVEGTSNPNLYWYRQAAGRGLQLLFYSVGIGQISSEVPQNLSASRPQDRQFILSSKKLLLSDSGFYLCAWTIQGATTDTQYFGPGTRLTVL.

The chain's CDR3 is CASTAAGLTGYF. CDR3 in DNA: TGTGCCAGCACCGCGGCGGGCTTGACGGGGTATTTT. V usage is TRBV12-3 or TRBV12-4 and J usage is TRBJ2-3; possibly TRBD2 for D (5 bases). The CDR3 has 12 residues. V lost 7 bases and J lost 14, with 19 bases in between.